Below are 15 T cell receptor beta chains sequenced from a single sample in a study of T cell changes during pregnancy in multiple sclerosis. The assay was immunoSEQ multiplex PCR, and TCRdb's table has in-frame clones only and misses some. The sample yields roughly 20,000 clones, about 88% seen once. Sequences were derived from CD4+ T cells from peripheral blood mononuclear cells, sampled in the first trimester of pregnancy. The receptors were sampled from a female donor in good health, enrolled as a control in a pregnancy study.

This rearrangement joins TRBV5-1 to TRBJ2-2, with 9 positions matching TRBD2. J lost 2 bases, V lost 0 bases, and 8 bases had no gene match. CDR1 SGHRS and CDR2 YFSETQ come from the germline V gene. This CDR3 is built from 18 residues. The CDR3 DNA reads TGCGCCAGCAGCTTGGTTCCTGCGGGAGGGCCTAACACCGGGGAGCTGTTTTTT. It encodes CASSLVPAGGPNTGELFF.

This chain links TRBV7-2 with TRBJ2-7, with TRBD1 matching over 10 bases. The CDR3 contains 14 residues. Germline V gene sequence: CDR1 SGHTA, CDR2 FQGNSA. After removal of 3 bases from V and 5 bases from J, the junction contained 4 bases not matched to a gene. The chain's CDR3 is CASSFSTGGNEQYF. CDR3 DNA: TGTGCCAGCAGCTTCTCGACAGGGGGCAACGAGCAGTACTTC.

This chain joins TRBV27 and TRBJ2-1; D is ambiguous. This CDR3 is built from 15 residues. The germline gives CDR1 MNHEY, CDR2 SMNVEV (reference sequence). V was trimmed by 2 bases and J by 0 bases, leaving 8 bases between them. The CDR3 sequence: CASSLGLSSYNEQFF. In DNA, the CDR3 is TGTGCCAGCAGTTTAGGGCTTAGCTCCTACAATGAGCAGTTCTTC.

CDR3 DNA: TGTGCCAGTACCAAGGACAGGAACACTGAAGCTTTCTTT. Its protein product is CASTKDRNTEAFF. The rearrangement uses TRBV19 and TRBJ1-1; tentatively, D is TRBD1 (6 bases). The CDR3 loop spans 13 amino acids. V was cut by 7 bases and J by 1 base, with 10 bases left in between. The V gene's germline CDR1 is LNHDA and CDR2 SQIVND (reference sequence).

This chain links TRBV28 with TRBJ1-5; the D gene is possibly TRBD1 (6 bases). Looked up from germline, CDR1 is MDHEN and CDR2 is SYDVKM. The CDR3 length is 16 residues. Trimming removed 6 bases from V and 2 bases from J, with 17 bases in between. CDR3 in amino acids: CASSSTGTQGNQPQHF. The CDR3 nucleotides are TGTGCCAGCAGCTCTACAGGGACCCAAGGCAATCAGCCCCAGCATTTT.

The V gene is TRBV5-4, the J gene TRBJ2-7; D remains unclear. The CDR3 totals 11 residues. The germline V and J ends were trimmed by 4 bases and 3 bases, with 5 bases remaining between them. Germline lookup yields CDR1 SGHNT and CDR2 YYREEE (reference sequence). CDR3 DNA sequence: TGTGCCAGCAGCCTAGACTACGAGCAGTACTTC. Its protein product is CASSLDYEQYF.

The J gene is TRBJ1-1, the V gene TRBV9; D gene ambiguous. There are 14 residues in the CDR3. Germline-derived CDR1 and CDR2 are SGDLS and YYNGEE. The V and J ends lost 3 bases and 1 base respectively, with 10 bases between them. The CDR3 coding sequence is TGTGCCAGCAGCGCCCACCTCAGGAACACTGAAGCTTTCTTT. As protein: CASSAHLRNTEAFF. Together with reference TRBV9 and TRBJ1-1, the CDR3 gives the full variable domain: DSGVTQTPKHLITATGQRVTLRCSPRSGDLSVYWYQQSLDQGLQFLIQYYNGEERAKGNILERFSAQQFPDLHSELNLSSLELGDSALYFCASSAHLRNTEAFFGQGTRLTVV.

The CDR3 DNA is TGTGCCAGCAGCGCCCTAGGGACAGGGATCGATGAGCAGTTCTTC. Its translation: CASSALGTGIDEQFF. This sequence joins TRBV9 and TRBJ2-1; 9 bases align to TRBD1. With 3 bases clipped from V and 8 bases from J, the junction kept 9 bases outside the gene matches. This CDR3 is 15 amino acids long. Per the germline V gene, CDR1 is SGDLS and CDR2 is YYNGEE.

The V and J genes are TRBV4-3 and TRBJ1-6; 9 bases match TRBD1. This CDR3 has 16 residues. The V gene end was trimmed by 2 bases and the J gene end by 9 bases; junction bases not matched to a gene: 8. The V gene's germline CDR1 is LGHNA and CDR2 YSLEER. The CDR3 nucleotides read TGCGCCAGCAGCCAATTGGAGGGACAGGGAGCTTCACCCCTCCACTTT. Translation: CASSQLEGQGASPLHF.

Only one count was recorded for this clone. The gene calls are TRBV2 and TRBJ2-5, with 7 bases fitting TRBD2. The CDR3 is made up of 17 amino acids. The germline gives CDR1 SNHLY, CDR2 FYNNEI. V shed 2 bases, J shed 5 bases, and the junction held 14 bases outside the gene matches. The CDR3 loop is CASSERMSGTGRETQYF. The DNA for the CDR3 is TGTGCCAGCAGTGAAAGAATGAGCGGGACGGGGCGGGAGACCCAGTACTTC.

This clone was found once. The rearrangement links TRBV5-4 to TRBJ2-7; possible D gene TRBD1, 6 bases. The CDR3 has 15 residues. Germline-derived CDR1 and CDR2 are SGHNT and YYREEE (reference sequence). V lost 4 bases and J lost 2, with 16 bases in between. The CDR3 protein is CASSQDRTRTYEQYF. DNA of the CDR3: TGTGCCAGCAGCCAAGACAGGACCCGAACCTACGAGCAGTACTTC.

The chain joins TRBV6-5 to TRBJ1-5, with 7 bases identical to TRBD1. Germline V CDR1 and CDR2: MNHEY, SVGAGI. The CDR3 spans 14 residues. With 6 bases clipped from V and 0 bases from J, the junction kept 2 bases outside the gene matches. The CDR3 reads CASSDRDSNQPQHF. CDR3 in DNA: TGTGCCAGCAGCGACAGGGATAGCAATCAGCCCCAGCATTTT.

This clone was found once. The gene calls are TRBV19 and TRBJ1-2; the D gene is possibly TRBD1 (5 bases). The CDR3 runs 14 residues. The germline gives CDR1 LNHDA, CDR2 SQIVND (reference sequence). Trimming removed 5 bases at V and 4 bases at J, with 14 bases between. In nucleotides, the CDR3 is TGTGCCAGTAGTGCCGGGGCCGGGGGCTATGGCTACACCTTC. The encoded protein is CASSAGAGGYGYTF.

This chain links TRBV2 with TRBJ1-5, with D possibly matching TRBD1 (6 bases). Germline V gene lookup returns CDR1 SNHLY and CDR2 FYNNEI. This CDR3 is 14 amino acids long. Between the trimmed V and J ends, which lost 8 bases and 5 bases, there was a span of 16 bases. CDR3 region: CASETQGSDQPQHF. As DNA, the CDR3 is TGTGCCAGCGAAACACAGGGTTCGGATCAGCCCCAGCATTTT.

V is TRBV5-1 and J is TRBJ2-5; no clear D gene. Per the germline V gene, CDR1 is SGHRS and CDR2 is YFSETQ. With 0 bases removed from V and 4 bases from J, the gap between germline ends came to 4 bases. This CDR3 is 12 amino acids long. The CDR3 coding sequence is TGCGCCAGCAGCTTGGTCAGAGAGACCCAGTACTTC. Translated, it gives CASSLVRETQYF.